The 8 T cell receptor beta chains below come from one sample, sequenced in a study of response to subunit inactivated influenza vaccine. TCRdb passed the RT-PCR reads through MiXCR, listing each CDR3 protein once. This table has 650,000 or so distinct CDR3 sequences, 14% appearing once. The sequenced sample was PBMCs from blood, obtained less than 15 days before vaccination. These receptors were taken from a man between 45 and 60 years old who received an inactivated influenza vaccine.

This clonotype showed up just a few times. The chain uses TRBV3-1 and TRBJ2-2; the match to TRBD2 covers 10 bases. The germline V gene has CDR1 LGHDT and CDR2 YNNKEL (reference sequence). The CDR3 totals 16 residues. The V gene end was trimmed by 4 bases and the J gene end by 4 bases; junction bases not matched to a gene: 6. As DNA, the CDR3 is TGTGCCAGCAGCCTCTGGACTAGCGGAATCACCGGGGAGCTGTTTTTT. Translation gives CASSLWTSGITGELFF.

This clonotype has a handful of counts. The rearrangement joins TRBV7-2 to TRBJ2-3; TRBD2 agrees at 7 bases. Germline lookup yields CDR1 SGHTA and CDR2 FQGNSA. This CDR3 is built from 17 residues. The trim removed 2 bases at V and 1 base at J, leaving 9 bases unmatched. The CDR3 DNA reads TGTGCCAGCAGCTTATCTTGGGGCGGGAGCGGCACAGATACGCAGTATTTT. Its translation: CASSLSWGGSGTDTQYF.

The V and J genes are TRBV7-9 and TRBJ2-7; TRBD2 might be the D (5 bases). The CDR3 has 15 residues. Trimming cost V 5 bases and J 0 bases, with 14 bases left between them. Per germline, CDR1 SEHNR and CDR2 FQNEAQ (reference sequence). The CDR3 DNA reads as TGTGCCAGCAGCAACGACTGGAGGAACTCCTACGAGCAGTACTTC. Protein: CASSNDWRNSYEQYF.

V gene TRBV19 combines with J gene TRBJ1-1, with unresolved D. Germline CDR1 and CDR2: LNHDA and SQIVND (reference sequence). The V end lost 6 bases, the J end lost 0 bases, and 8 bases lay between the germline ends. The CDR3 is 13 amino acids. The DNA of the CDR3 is TGTGCCAGTAGATTGACGGTGAACACTGAAGCTTTCTTT. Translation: CASRLTVNTEAFF.

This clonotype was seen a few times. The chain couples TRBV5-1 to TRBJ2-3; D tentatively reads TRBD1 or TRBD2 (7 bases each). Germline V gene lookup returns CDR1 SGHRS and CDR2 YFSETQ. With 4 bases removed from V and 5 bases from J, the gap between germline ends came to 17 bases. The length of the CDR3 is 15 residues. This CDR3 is CASSVGEGAIDTQYF. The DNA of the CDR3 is TGCGCCAGCAGCGTCGGGGAGGGGGCTATAGATACGCAGTATTTT.

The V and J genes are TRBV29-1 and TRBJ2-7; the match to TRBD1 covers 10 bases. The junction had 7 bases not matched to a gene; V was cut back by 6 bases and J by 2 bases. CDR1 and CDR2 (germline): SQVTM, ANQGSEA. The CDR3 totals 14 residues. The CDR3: CSVDGQGGTYEQYF. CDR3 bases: TGCAGCGTCGACGGACAGGGGGGGACCTACGAGCAGTACTTC.

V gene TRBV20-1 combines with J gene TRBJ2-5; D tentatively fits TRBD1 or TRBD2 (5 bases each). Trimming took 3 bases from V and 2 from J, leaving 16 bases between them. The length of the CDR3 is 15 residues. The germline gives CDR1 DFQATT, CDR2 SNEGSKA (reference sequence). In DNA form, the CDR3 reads TGCAGTGCTAGCCGCCCAGGGACCTCACAAGAGACCCAGTACTTC. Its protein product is CSASRPGTSQETQYF.

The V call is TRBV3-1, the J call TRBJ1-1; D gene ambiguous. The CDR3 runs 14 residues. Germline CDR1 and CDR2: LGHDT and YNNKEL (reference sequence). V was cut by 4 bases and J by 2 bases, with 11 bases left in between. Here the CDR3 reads CASSLGGSNTEAFF. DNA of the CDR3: TGTGCCAGCAGCCTGGGCGGATCAAACACTGAAGCTTTCTTT.